The entry that follows covers one T cell receptor beta chain sequence. Its matching antigen is unknown. These data come from a study of T cells after yellow fever vaccination. Study findings and constraints: Some clonotypes were seen in both the CD4 and the CD8 compartments. These made up a small share and likely arose from convergent recombination. Contamination by abundant bulk-population clonotypes could be present in FACS-sorted repertoires.

Generation of TCR cDNA used 5'RACE template switching (which added a universal primer site and UMIs). TCRdb re-derived calls from the 5' RACE reads in MiXCR, one entry per CDR3 protein. The sample holds some 560,000 distinct CDR3 sequences, less than 20% seen once. This CDR3 has 12 amino acids. Deletions cut 7 bases from V and 5 bases from J, with 11 bases between. In germline, CDR1 is GTSNPN, CDR2 SVGIG (reference sequence). The source was PBMCs, collected 4 to 6 days after the first yellow fever vaccination. The chain has TRBV30 and TRBJ1-4, with D maybe TRBD1 (6 bases). This TCR was sampled from a man between 18 and 29 years old who received the YFV17D yellow fever vaccine. CDR3 in amino acids: CASDRPNEKLFF. CDR3 bases: TGTGCCTCGGACAGACCAAATGAAAAACTGTTTTTT. The full variable domain, with the rest looked up from reference TRBV30 and TRBJ1-4, is SQTIHQWPATLVQPVGSPLSLECTVEGTSNPNLYWYRQAAGRGLQLLFYSVGIGQISSEVPQNLSASRPQDRQFILSSKKLLLSDSGFYLCASDRPNEKLFFGSGTQLSVL.